These T cell receptor beta chains were read from a single sample in a study of identical twins. TCRdb reprocessed the 5' RACE reads with MiXCR, giving one entry per CDR3 protein. The table has more than 400,000 distinct CDR3 sequences, around 15% seen once; the top ten hold more than 0.4%. This sample was shared with a second study, whose subject was yellow fever vaccine responses in identical twins.

Sequencing was done on a sample of CD4+ T cells sorted from blood. The receptor source for this set is a woman aged 18-29 years in good health. The CDR3 runs from the conserved cysteine through the conserved F or W. A D gene is named only where the DNA matches it firmly. Not all rows give a size; the values are once, few, many and, for expanded clones, a class.

clone_size: -
d_call: -
j_call: TRBJ1-5
v_call: TRBV5-1
cdr3_aa: CASSPRGGGSNQPQHF
cdr3_nt: TGCGCCAGCAGCCCACGGGGAGGGGGAAGCAATCAGCCCCAGCATTTT

clone_size: -
d_call: TRBD1
j_call: TRBJ2-7
v_call: TRBV20-1
cdr3_aa: CSAGPGTGANEQYF
cdr3_nt: TGCAGTGCTGGGCCCGGGACAGGGGCCAACGAGCAGTACTTC

clone_size: few
d_call: -
j_call: TRBJ1-2
v_call: TRBV7-9
cdr3_aa: CASSLSANYGYTF
cdr3_nt: TGTGCCAGCAGCTTATCCGCTAACTATGGCTACACCTTC

clone_size: few
d_call: -
j_call: TRBJ2-4
v_call: TRBV5-1
cdr3_aa: CASSLSNRDIQYF
cdr3_nt: TGCGCCAGCAGCTTGTCTAACCGGGACATTCAGTACTTC

clone_size: once
d_call: TRBD1
j_call: TRBJ2-7
v_call: TRBV20-1
cdr3_aa: CSARTGRAYEQYF
cdr3_nt: TGCAGTGCTAGGACAGGGCGCGCCTACGAGCAGTACTTC

clone_size: -
d_call: TRBD2
j_call: TRBJ2-1
v_call: TRBV6-5
cdr3_aa: CASSYGGRSYNEQFF
cdr3_nt: TGTGCCAGCAGTTATGGCGGGAGGTCCTACAATGAGCAGTTCTTC

clone_size: few
d_call: -
j_call: TRBJ1-1
v_call: TRBV7-9
cdr3_aa: CASSLAAPQGAFF
cdr3_nt: TGTGCCAGCAGCTTAGCTGCCCCCCAGGGAGCTTTCTTT

clone_size: -
d_call: -
j_call: TRBJ2-1
v_call: TRBV5-1
cdr3_aa: CASSFQLAVNEQFF
cdr3_nt: TGCGCCAGCAGCTTCCAACTAGCTGTCAATGAGCAGTTCTTC

clone_size: once
d_call: -
j_call: TRBJ2-1
v_call: TRBV12-3/TRBV12-4
cdr3_aa: CASIQDGAWFF
cdr3_nt: TGTGCCAGCATCCAGGACGGTGCATGGTTCTTC

clone_size: few
d_call: -
j_call: TRBJ2-3
v_call: TRBV10-3
cdr3_aa: CAISDGRPSTDTQYF
cdr3_nt: TGTGCCATCAGTGACGGACGGCCTAGCACAGATACGCAGTATTTT

clone_size: -
d_call: -
j_call: TRBJ1-6
v_call: TRBV28
cdr3_aa: CASSSHPGRGSPLHF
cdr3_nt: TGTGCCAGCAGTTCGCATCCCGGGCGTGGTTCACCCCTCCACTTT

clone_size: few
d_call: TRBD2
j_call: TRBJ2-5
v_call: TRBV20-1
cdr3_aa: CSASSVAGLGETQYF
cdr3_nt: TGCAGTGCTAGTTCCGTAGCGGGACTAGGAGAGACCCAGTACTTC

clone_size: -
d_call: -
j_call: TRBJ2-7
v_call: TRBV4-1
cdr3_aa: CASSLEPGHYEQYF
cdr3_nt: TGCGCCAGCAGCCTGGAGCCGGGACACTACGAGCAGTACTTC

clone_size: few
d_call: TRBD2
j_call: TRBJ2-5
v_call: TRBV20-1
cdr3_aa: CSARDSGGPETQYF
cdr3_nt: TGCAGTGCTAGAGATTCGGGGGGGCCGGAGACCCAGTACTTC

clone_size: -
d_call: -
j_call: TRBJ1-1
v_call: TRBV7-2
cdr3_aa: CASSPGPGAFF
cdr3_nt: TGTGCCAGCAGTCCAGGGCCGGGAGCTTTCTTT

clone_size: -
d_call: TRBD2
j_call: TRBJ2-5
v_call: TRBV7-6
cdr3_aa: CASSLVASGPQETQYF
cdr3_nt: TGTGCCAGCAGCTTAGTGGCTAGCGGCCCCCAAGAGACCCAGTACTTC

clone_size: many
d_call: -
j_call: TRBJ2-2
v_call: TRBV12-3/TRBV12-4
cdr3_aa: CASSPGQLNTGELFF
cdr3_nt: TGTGCCAGCAGTCCTGGACAGTTGAACACCGGGGAGCTGTTTTTT

clone_size: few
d_call: TRBD1
j_call: TRBJ2-1
v_call: TRBV25-1
cdr3_aa: CASSDPGQGTFF
cdr3_nt: TGTGCCAGCAGTGACCCGGGACAGGGTACGTTCTTC

clone_size: few
d_call: -
j_call: TRBJ1-6
v_call: TRBV4-1
cdr3_aa: CASSQDRGTNNSPLHF
cdr3_nt: TGCGCCAGCAGCCAAGATCGAGGAACTAATAATTCACCCCTCCACTTT

clone_size: -
d_call: -
j_call: TRBJ1-1
v_call: TRBV18
cdr3_aa: CASSPPQGSTEAFF
cdr3_nt: TGTGCCAGCTCACCACCGCAGGGGAGCACTGAAGCTTTCTTT

clone_size: few
d_call: TRBD2
j_call: TRBJ2-1
v_call: TRBV2
cdr3_aa: CASRATSGPRNEQFF
cdr3_nt: TGTGCCAGCAGAGCTACTAGCGGACCACGGAATGAGCAGTTCTTC

clone_size: few
d_call: -
j_call: TRBJ1-2
v_call: TRBV3-1
cdr3_aa: CASSQGPGQFYGYTF
cdr3_nt: TGTGCCAGCAGCCAAGGGCCGGGACAATTCTATGGCTACACCTTC

clone_size: few
d_call: -
j_call: TRBJ1-1
v_call: TRBV5-1
cdr3_aa: CASSLGGGTAMNTEAFF
cdr3_nt: TGCGCCAGCAGCTTGGGGGGCGGGACGGCTATGAACACTGAAGCTTTCTTT

clone_size: few
d_call: -
j_call: TRBJ2-1
v_call: TRBV29-1
cdr3_aa: CSVLLVHNEQFF
cdr3_nt: TGCAGCGTCTTACTAGTCCACAATGAGCAGTTCTTC

clone_size: -
d_call: -
j_call: TRBJ1-1
v_call: TRBV7-6
cdr3_aa: CASFLEDAEAFF
cdr3_nt: TGTGCCAGCTTCCTTGAAGACGCTGAAGCTTTCTTT

clone_size: -
d_call: TRBD1
j_call: TRBJ1-2
v_call: TRBV2
cdr3_aa: CASSDEGAIYGYTF
cdr3_nt: TGTGCCAGCAGTGATGAGGGGGCAATTTATGGCTACACCTTC

clone_size: -
d_call: TRBD1
j_call: TRBJ1-1
v_call: TRBV29-1
cdr3_aa: CSVAAAGGYEAFF
cdr3_nt: TGCAGCGTTGCGGCAGCAGGGGGCTATGAAGCTTTCTTT

clone_size: many
d_call: -
j_call: TRBJ1-1
v_call: TRBV5-1
cdr3_aa: CASSQGWGYDNTEAFF
cdr3_nt: TGCGCCAGCAGCCAAGGTTGGGGGTACGATAACACTGAAGCTTTCTTT